The 17 T cell receptor beta chains below come from one sample, sequenced in a study of blood T cells in healthy people across ages. Alongside a J-beta primer mix, a sample-barcoded 5' primer served in a second PCR lasting 7 to 11 cycles. TCRdb recomputed calls from the 5' RACE reads with MiXCR, one row per CDR3 protein. The table records approximately 800,000 distinct CDR3 sequences, around half of them present only once. Sequencing input: blood. Source of these receptors: a man aged 80 or over in good health.

CDR3 nucleotides: TGCAGTGCTACTAGCGGGAGCAATGAGCAGTTCTTC. This codes for CSATSGSNEQFF. The chain is built from TRBV20-1 and TRBJ2-1; 10 bases map to TRBD2. Per germline, CDR1 DFQATT and CDR2 SNEGSKA (reference sequence). The CDR3 has 12 residues. Trimming removed 4 bases from V and 6 bases from J; junction bases left unmatched: 0.

V usage is TRBV20-1 and J usage is TRBJ1-6; weak D call: TRBD1 (5 bases). Germline-derived CDR1 and CDR2 are DFQATT and SNEGSKA (reference sequence). The CDR3 consists of 12 residues. Here the CDR3 reads CTTGPYGSPLHF. In DNA form, the CDR3 reads TGCACCACGGGGCCCTACGGTTCACCCCTCCACTTT.

The CDR3 sequence is CATSETATGLAGNNEQFF. The CDR3 coding sequence is TGTGCCACCAGTGAAACCGCGACCGGACTAGCGGGGAACAATGAGCAGTTCTTC. V gene TRBV24-1 combines with J gene TRBJ2-1; 12 nucleotides align to TRBD2. CDR3 size: 18 residues. Germline trimming cut 4 bases from V and 5 bases from J; bases unmatched to any gene: 11. From germline, CDR1 is KGHDR and CDR2 SFDVKD.

This chain uses TRBV20-1 with TRBJ2-3; 10 bases match TRBD2. V lost 3 bases, J lost 14 bases, and 14 bases stayed unmatched. Germline CDR1 is DFQATT and CDR2 is SNEGSKA (reference sequence). The CDR3 runs 14 residues. CDR3 DNA sequence: TGCAGTGCTAGCCTAGCGGGAGTTACCAGATACGCGTATTTT. Translating it yields CSASLAGVTRYAYF.

The CDR3: CASSKASSGVQETQYF. The DNA for the CDR3 is TGTGCCAGCAGCAAAGCGAGTAGCGGGGTTCAAGAGACCCAGTACTTC. This rearrangement joins TRBV21-1 to TRBJ2-5; whether TRBD2, the table's D call, matches the DNA was not checked. TRBV21-1 represents a pseudogene. This CDR3 spans 16 amino acids.

V gene TRBV7-9 combines with J gene TRBJ2-3; D is perhaps TRBD2 (7 bases). The CDR3 has 13 amino acids. The V gene lost 5 bases and the J gene lost 14 bases, with 20 bases spanning the gap. Germline V gene data show CDR1 as SEHNR and CDR2 as FQNEAQ (reference sequence). The CDR3 DNA reads as TGTGCCAGCAGCCTCAAGGGGGGGAGATACGCGTATTTT. Translation gives CASSLKGGRYAYF.

In nucleotides, the CDR3 is TGCGCCAGCAGCCAAGGCAAGAGCAGATACGCGTATTTT. Translation: CASSQGKSRYAYF. The chain has TRBV4-1 and TRBJ2-3; no reliable D call. CDR3 size: 13 residues. V was trimmed by 1 base and J by 14 bases, leaving 16 bases between them. Germline V gene sequence: CDR1 MGHRA, CDR2 YSYEKL.

This clonotype has a single count. The rearrangement joins TRBV7-8 to TRBJ2-1; D may be TRBD1 (6 bases). The V gene lost 5 bases and the J gene lost 7 bases, with 9 bases spanning the gap. CDR1 and CDR2 (germline): SGHVS, FQNEAQ. The CDR3 runs to 12 residues. The CDR3 nucleotides read TGTGCCAGCAGCCGAAGGGGGAATGAGCAGTTCTTC. This codes for CASSRRGNEQFF.

V is TRBV27 and J is TRBJ2-7; the match to TRBD2 covers 7 bases. Germline loops: CDR1 MNHEY, CDR2 SMNVEV (reference sequence). CDR3 length: 13 residues. Losses at the gene ends were 6 bases for V and 2 bases for J; bases not matched to a gene: 4. DNA for the CDR3: TGTGCCAGCAGCGGGGGGATAACCTACGAGCAGTACTTC. It translates to CASSGGITYEQYF.

This clonotype was observed once. This rearrangement joins TRBV27 to TRBJ2-7; D perhaps matches TRBD1 (6 bases). V lost 6 bases and J lost 0, with 15 bases in between. There are 15 residues in the CDR3. The V gene's germline CDR1 is MNHEY and CDR2 SMNVEV (reference sequence). CDR3 nucleotide sequence: TGTGCCAGCAGGGCCCTCGGGACATACTCCTACGAGCAGTACTTC. Residues: CASRALGTYSYEQYF.

This sequence joins TRBV12-3 or TRBV12-4 and TRBJ1-2, with 8 bases aligning to TRBD1. The CDR3 is 13 residues long. V shed 5 bases and J 7 bases; nucleotides not matched to a gene: 6. CDR3 DNA: TGTGCCAGCAGTCGACAGGGGAGCTGTGGCTACACCTTC. This translates into CASSRQGSCGYTF.

J is TRBJ2-1 and V is TRBV7-7; 9 bases agree with TRBD2. The CDR3 spans 14 residues. The trim removed 5 bases at V and 12 bases at J, leaving 11 bases unmatched. The V gene's germline CDR1 is SSHAT and CDR2 FNYEAQ (reference sequence). The CDR3 spells CASSLGTSRTGQFF. DNA of the CDR3: TGTGCCAGCAGCCTGGGGACTAGCAGGACCGGGCAGTTCTTC.

The rearrangement links TRBV29-1 to TRBJ2-7; TRBD2 aligns across 10 bases. Trimming at V came to 3 bases and at J to 3 bases, leaving 11 bases not matched to a gene. This CDR3 contains 16 residues. CDR1 and CDR2 (germline): SQVTM, ANQGSEA. The CDR3 protein is CSVEGRLAGGNYEQYF. CDR3 sequence (DNA): TGCAGCGTTGAGGGGCGACTAGCGGGCGGAAACTACGAGCAGTACTTC.

This clonotype was seen more than once but under ten times. The rearrangement uses TRBV20-1 and TRBJ2-5; TRBD2 aligns across 7 bases. Germline assignment: CDR1 DFQATT and CDR2 SNEGSKA (reference sequence). The V gene end was trimmed by 6 bases and the J gene end by 0 bases; junction bases not matched to a gene: 4. The CDR3 has 13 residues. The CDR3 DNA sequence: TGCAGTGCCCCTGGGGGGGACCAAGAGACCCAGTACTTC. The encoded protein is CSAPGGDQETQYF.

This chain uses TRBV12-3 or TRBV12-4 with TRBJ2-7; the D call may be TRBD1 or TRBD2 (5 bases each). The CDR3 covers 13 residues. Trimming cost V 5 bases and J 5 bases, with 13 bases left between them. The CDR3: CASSTRDRDEQYF. CDR3 DNA sequence: TGTGCCAGCAGTACCAGGGACCGCGACGAGCAGTACTTC.

This chain links TRBV7-2 with TRBJ1-1; D remains unclear. Germline CDR1 is SGHTA and CDR2 is FQGNSA. CDR3 size: 13 residues. V dropped 3 bases and J dropped 0 bases, with 5 bases sitting between them. The CDR3 region has the DNA TGTGCCAGCAGCTTTAATATGAACACTGAAGCTTTCTTT. This encodes CASSFNMNTEAFF.

Only a few counts were recorded for this clonotype. V is TRBV28 and J is TRBJ2-3, with a possible D match to TRBD2 (5 bases). Trimming cost V 4 bases and J 1 base, with 12 bases left between them. The CDR3 length is 15 residues. Germline V gene sequence: CDR1 MDHEN, CDR2 SYDVKM. CDR3 in DNA: TGTGCCAGCAGTTCCCCCTGGCGGGGCACAGATACGCAGTATTTT. It is translated as CASSSPWRGTDTQYF.